This TCR beta chain is from a study of Graves' ophthalmopathy and Graves' hyperthyroidism. Study as a whole: Investigators collected peripheral blood at initial diagnosis, before any treatment was given.

Amplification targeted the TCR beta CDR3 regions, with RNA transcripts as the source material. HTBI-primed RT-PCR formed the first round, and a multiplex PCR formed the second. TCRdb called the multiplex PCR reads again in MiXCR, with one record for every CDR3 protein. Here the sample spans about 410,000 distinct CDR3 sequences, around 16% being singletons. Where ophthalmopathy was present, donors had moderate-to-severe activity, CAS ≥3, NOSPECS ≥4 and duration under 3 months. The evidence that diagnosis relied on was clinical symptoms, serum thyroxine, TRAb, thyroid ultrasound and orbital computed tomography. Isolation of PBMCs was performed using over 8 ml of fresh peripheral blood. V lost 7 bases and J 5 bases, leaving 17 bases between the germline ends. CDR3 length: 14 residues. The V gene's germline CDR1 is MDHEN and CDR2 SYDVKM.

The TCR was taken from a woman between 18 and 29 years old with Graves' ophthalmopathy. Sequenced sample: peripheral blood. V is TRBV28 and J is TRBJ2-5; D assignment may be TRBD1 or TRBD2 (5 bases each). The CDR3 is CASTPGTPRETQYF. The DNA of the CDR3 is TGTGCCAGCACACCCGGGACGCCGAGGGAGACCCAGTACTTC.